This T cell receptor beta chain was observed in a study of blood T cell repertoires in COVID-19. Whole-study context: The United States, Italy and Spain provided the acute and convalescent COVID-19 samples.

Trimming removed 5 bases from V and 11 bases from J, with 16 bases in between. The CDR3 has 13 amino acids. Looked up from germline, CDR1 is SNHLY and CDR2 is FYNNEI. Per the original data handling: The assay estimated nucleated cells by amplifying reference gene primers. The protocol was immunoSEQ multiplex PCR, while the TCRdb copy is restricted to in-frame clones and leaves out a portion. For V, J and clone size, that table is used; D and trimming come from the DNA. The sample lists approximately 220,000 clones, 81% seen once, with around 8% in the top ten. Sequenced material: peripheral blood. The rearrangement uses TRBV2 and TRBJ1-5, with D unresolved. The origin of this receptor is a woman older than 75 with acute or convalescent COVID-19. CDR3 protein: CASSLTNSLAQHF. The CDR3 nucleotides read TGTGCCAGCAGTTTAACCAACTCCCTCGCCCAGCATTTT. The full variable domain, rest sourced from reference TRBV2 and TRBJ1-5, is EPEVTQTPSHQVTQMGQEVILRCVPISNHLYFYWYRQILGQKVEFLVSFYNNEISEKSEIFDDQFSVERPDGSNFTLKIRSTKLEDSAMYFCASSLTNSLAQHFGDGTRLSIL.